This T cell receptor beta chain was recovered during a study of blood T cell repertoires in COVID-19. Study-level background: Italy, Spain and the United States were the sources of the convalescent and acute COVID-19 samples. Sources were T cells, B-cell-depleted T cells, or PBMCs; the material itself was cDNA or gDNA.

Per the original data handling: Nucleated cell number was recorded as an estimate derived from reference gene primer amplification. Assay used: immunoSEQ multiplex PCR; TCRdb lists only in-frame clones, some missing. The V and J calls and clone size were taken over from that table, and D and trimming were inferred from the DNA. The table lists 26,000 or so clones, around 90% of them singletons. The length of the CDR3 is 17 residues. Trimming removed 1 base at V and 4 bases at J, with 20 bases between. Germline V gene sequence: CDR1 SGHDT, CDR2 YYEEEE. Sequencing was carried out using peripheral blood. This sequence joins TRBV5-6 and TRBJ1-1; TRBD1 might be the D (5 bases). The receptor comes from a human donor with active COVID-19. The donor label of this sample is uncertain. The CDR3 DNA reads as TGTGCCAGCAGCTTGTTGGATCTAGTCCCCGGGGGCACTGAAGCTTTCTTT. It specifies CASSLLDLVPGGTEAFF. Variable domain in full (rest from reference TRBV5-6 and TRBJ1-1): DAGVTQSPTHLIKTRGQQVTLRCSPKSGHDTVSWYQQALGQGPQFIFQYYEEEERQRGNFPDRFSGHQFPNYSSELNVNALLLGDSALYLCASSLLDLVPGGTEAFFGQGTRLTVV.